This TCR beta chain was profiled in a study of CD4+ T cells in melanoma (dated 2022 in TCRdb). With respect to the entire study: The study examined neoantigen-specific CD4+ T cells in human melanoma. On the study overall, not on this receptor specifically: Neoantigen-specific CD4+ T cells in melanoma were reported to show diverse differentiation states. The report described a correlation between neoantigen-specific CD4+ T cells and the function of CD8+ T cells, macrophages and B cells.

A few counts support this clone. There is no known antigen for this receptor. No per-base quality is available; no much larger clone lies one base away. The donors were people with melanoma. Libraries were built with the immunoSEQ multiplex PCR assay. TCRdb limited this immuneACCESS table to in-frame rearrangements with V and J called. A share of clones is missing; checked studies link under half to unresolved V genes, and the rest is unexplained. A total of 9,500 to 10,000 clones appear in this sample, around 79% of them only once. Of the sample, approximately 24% is held by the ten largest clones. V gives up 5 bases and J gives up 4 bases, and the segment between their germline ends measures 14 bases. Measured from the cysteine to the phenylalanine, the CDR3 is 15 residues long. This entry keeps only the CDR3 DNA: 45 bases, framed from base 1. Looking up the germline V gene (reference sequence) yields CDR1 SEHNR and CDR2 FQNEAQ.

This clonotype was obtained from a human donor with melanoma. The chain is encoded by TRBV7-9 joined to TRBJ2-2; the D gene is possibly TRBD2, with 5 bases matching. Sequenced: cells from a culture (not recorded whether cultured in vitro). CDR3 reads: CASSRTGSVTGELFF. The nucleotide sequence reads TGTGCCAGCAGCCGCACGGGGTCCGTCACCGGGGAGCTGTTTTTT.